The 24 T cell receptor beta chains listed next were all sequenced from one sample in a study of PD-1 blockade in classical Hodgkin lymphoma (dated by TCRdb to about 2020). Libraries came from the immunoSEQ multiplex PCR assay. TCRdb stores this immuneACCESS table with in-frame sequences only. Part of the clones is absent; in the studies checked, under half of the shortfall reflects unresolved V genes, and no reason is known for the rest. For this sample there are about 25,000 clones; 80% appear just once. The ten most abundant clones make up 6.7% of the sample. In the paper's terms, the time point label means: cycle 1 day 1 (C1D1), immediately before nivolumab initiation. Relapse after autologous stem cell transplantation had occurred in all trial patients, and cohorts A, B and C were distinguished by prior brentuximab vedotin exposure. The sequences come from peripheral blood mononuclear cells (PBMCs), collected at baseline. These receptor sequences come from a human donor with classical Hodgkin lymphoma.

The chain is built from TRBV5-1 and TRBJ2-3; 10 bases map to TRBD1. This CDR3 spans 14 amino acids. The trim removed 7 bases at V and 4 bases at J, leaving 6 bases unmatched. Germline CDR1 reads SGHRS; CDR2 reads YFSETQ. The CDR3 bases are TGCGCCAGCGGTGGACAGGGGGGTCCAGATACGCAGTATTTT. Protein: CASGGQGGPDTQYF.

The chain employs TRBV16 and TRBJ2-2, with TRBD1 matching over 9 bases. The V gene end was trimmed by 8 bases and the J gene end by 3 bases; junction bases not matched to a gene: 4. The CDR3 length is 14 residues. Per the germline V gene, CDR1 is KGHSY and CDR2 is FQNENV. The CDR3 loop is CASGQGPHTGELFF. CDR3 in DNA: TGTGCCAGCGGACAGGGGCCCCACACCGGGGAGCTGTTTTTT.

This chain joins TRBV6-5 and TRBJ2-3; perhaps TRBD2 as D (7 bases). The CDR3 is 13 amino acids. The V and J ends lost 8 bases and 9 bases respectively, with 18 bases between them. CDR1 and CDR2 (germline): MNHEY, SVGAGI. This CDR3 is CASALAGGRTQYF. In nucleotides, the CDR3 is TGTGCCAGCGCCCTAGCCGGGGGGCGAACGCAGTATTTT.

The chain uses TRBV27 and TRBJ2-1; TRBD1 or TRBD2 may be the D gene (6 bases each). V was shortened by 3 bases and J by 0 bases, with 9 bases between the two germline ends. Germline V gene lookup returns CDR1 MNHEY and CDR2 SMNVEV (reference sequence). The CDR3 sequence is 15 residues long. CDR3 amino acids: CASSFPGASYNEQFF. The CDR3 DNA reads TGTGCCAGCAGTTTCCCGGGGGCCTCCTACAATGAGCAGTTCTTC.

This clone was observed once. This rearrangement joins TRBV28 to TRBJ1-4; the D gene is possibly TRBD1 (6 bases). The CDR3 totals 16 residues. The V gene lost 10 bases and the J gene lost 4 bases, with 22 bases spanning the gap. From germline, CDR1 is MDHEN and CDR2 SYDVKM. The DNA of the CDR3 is TGTGCCACCTCACAGGGAGTCCGCCTTTTTAATGAAAAACTGTTTTTT. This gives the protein CATSQGVRLFNEKLFF.

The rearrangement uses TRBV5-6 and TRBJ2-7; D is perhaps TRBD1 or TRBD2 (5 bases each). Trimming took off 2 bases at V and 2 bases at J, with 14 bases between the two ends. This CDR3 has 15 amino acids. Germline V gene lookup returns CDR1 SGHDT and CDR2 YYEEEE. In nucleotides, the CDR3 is TGTGCCAGCAGCTTCGGTCCCGGGGCCCCCTACGAGCAGTACTTC. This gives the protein CASSFGPGAPYEQYF.

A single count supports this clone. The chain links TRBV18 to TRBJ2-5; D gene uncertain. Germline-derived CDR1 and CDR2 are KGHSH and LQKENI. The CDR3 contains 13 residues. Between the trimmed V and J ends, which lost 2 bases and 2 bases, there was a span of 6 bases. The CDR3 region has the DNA TGTGCCAGCTCACCAACAACTCAAGAGACCCAGTACTTC. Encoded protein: CASSPTTQETQYF.

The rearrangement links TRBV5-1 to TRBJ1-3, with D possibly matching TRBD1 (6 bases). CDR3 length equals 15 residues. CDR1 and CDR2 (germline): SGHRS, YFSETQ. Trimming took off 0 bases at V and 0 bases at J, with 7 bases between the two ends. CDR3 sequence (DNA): TGCGCCAGCAGCTTGGTGGGGGCCTCTGGAAACACCATATATTTT. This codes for CASSLVGASGNTIYF.

This CDR3 is CASSPTGIISGELFF. The CDR3 bases are TGTGCCAGCAGCCCGACGGGAATTATCTCCGGGGAGCTGTTTTTT. The V call is TRBV6-5, the J call TRBJ2-2; the D gene is possibly TRBD2 (5 bases). The CDR3 is made up of 15 amino acids. Trimming removed 6 bases from V and 6 bases from J, with 17 bases in between. Germline CDR1 MNHEY, CDR2 SVGAGI.

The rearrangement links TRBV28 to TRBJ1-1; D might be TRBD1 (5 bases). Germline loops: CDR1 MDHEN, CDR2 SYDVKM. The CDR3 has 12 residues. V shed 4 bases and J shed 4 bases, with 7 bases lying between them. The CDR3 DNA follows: TGTGCCAGCAGTTCCGGGACCACTGAAGCTTTCTTT. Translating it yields CASSSGTTEAFF. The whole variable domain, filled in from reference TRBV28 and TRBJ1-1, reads DVKVTQSSRYLVKRTGEKVFLECVQDMDHENMFWYRQDPGLGLRLIYFSYDVKMKEKGDIPEGYSVSREKKERFSLILESASTNQTSMYLCASSSGTTEAFFGQGTRLTVV.

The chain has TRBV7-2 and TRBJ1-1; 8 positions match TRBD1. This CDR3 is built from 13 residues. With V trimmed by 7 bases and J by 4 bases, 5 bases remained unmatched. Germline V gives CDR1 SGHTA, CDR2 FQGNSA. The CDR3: CASTEQGGTEAFF. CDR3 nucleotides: TGTGCCAGCACCGAACAGGGGGGCACTGAAGCTTTCTTT.

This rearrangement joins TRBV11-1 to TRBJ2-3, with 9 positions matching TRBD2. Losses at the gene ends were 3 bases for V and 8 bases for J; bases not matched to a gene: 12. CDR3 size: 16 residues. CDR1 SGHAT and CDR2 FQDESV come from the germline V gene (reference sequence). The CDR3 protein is CASSFLRAGGLSTQYF. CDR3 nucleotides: TGTGCCAGCAGCTTTCTTCGCGCGGGGGGGCTTAGTACGCAGTATTTT.

This CDR3 is CASSQDVGGAKIGNEQFF. In nucleotides, the CDR3 is TGCGCCAGCAGCCAAGATGTCGGTGGGGCGAAAATTGGGAATGAGCAGTTCTTC. The chain combines TRBV4-1 with TRBJ2-1, with a tentative D call TRBD1 (5 bases). Looked up from germline, CDR1 is MGHRA and CDR2 is YSYEKL. The ends were cut back, 0 bases at V and 7 bases at J, with 22 bases in the middle. This CDR3 comprises 18 residues.

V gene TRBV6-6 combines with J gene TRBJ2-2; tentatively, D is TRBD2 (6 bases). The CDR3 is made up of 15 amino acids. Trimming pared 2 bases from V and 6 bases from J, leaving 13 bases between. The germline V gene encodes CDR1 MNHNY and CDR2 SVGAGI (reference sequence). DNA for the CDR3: TGTGCCAGCAGTTACCGCGGGAACCCCCCCGGGGAGCTGTTTTTT. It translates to CASSYRGNPPGELFF.

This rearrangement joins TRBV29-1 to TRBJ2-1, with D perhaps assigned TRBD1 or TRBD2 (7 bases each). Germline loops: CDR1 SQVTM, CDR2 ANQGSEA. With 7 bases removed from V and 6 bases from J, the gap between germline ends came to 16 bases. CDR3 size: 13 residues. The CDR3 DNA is TGCAGCGCACGGGAGGCAGGGGGCAATGAGCAGTTCTTC. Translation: CSAREAGGNEQFF.

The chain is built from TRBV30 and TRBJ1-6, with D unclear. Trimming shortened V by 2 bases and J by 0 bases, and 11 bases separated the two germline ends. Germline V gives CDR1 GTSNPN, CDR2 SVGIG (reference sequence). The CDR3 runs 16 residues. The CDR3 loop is CAWSQPLSSYNSPLHF. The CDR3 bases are TGTGCCTGGAGTCAACCATTGAGCTCCTATAATTCACCCCTCCACTTT.

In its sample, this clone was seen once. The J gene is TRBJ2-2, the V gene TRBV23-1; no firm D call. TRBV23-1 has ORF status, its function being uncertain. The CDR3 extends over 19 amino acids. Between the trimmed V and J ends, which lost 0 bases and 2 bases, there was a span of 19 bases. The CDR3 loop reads CASSQSELLVALNTGELFF. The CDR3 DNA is TGCGCCAGCAGTCAATCTGAGCTCCTGGTGGCGTTAAACACCGGGGAGCTGTTTTTT.

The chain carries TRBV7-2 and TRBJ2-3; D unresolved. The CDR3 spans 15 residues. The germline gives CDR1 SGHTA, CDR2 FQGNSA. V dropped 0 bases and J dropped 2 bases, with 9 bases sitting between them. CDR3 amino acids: CASSLADRATDTQYF. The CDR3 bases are TGTGCCAGCAGCTTAGCGGACCGCGCCACAGATACGCAGTATTTT.

This CDR3 reads CASSPARVGPLRRNTEAFF. CDR3 DNA sequence: TGTGCCAGCAGCCCCGCAAGGGTGGGCCCATTGAGGAGGAACACTGAAGCTTTCTTT. The rearrangement joins TRBV11-2 to TRBJ1-1; D unclear. Germline V gives CDR1 SGHAT, CDR2 FQNNGV. V was pared by 5 bases and J by 1 base, with 26 bases between. This CDR3 has 19 residues.

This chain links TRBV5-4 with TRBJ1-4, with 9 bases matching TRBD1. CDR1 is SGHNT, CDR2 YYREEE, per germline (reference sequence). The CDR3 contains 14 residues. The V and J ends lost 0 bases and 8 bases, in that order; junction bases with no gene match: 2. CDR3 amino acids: CASSLDRGQEKLFF. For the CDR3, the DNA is TGTGCCAGCAGCTTGGACAGGGGGCAAGAAAAACTGTTTTTT.

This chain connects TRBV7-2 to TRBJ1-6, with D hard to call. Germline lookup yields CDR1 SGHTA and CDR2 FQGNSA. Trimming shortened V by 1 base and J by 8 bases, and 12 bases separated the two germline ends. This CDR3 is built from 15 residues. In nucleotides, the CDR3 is TGTGCCAGCAGCTTAGTTAAGGCCGATTATTCACCCCTCCACTTT. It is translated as CASSLVKADYSPLHF.

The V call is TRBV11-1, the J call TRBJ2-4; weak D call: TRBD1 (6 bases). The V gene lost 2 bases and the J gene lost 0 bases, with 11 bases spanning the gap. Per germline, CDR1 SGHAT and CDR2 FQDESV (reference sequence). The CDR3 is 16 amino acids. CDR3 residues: CASSLQQGSAKNIQYF. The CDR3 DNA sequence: TGTGCCAGCAGCTTACAACAGGGTTCAGCCAAAAACATTCAGTACTTC. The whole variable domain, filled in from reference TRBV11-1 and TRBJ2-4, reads EAEVAQSPRYKITEKSQAVAFWCDPISGHATLYWYRQILGQGPELLVQFQDESVVDDSQLPKDRFSAERLKGVDSTLKIQPAELGDSAMYLCASSLQQGSAKNIQYFGAGTRLSVL.

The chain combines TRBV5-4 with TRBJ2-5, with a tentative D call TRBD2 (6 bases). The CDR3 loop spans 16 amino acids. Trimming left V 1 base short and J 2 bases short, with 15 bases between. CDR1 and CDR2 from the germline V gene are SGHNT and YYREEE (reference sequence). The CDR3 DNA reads TGTGCCAGCAGCTTGATTATAGCGGACTCTCAAGAGACCCAGTACTTC. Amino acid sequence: CASSLIIADSQETQYF. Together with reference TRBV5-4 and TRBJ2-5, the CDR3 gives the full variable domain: ETGVTQSPTHLIKTRGQQVTLRCSSQSGHNTVSWYQQALGQGPQFIFQYYREEENGRGNFPPRFSGLQFPNYSSELNVNALELDDSALYLCASSLIIADSQETQYFGPGTRLLVL.

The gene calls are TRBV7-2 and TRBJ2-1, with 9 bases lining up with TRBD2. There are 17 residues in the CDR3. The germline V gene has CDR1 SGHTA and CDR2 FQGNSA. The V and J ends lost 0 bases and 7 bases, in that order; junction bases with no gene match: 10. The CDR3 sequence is CASSLAVSRGGYNEQFF. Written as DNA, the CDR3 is TGTGCCAGCAGCTTAGCCGTCTCGCGGGGGGGATATAATGAGCAGTTCTTC.